The rows below give T cell receptor beta chains drawn from one sample of a study of T cell repertoires in ileal Crohn's disease. Data came from immunoSEQ multiplex PCR; TCRdb stores just in-frame clones and leaves some out. Of thousands of clones listed, 55% to 75% were seen once; the top ten hold around 46%. Material for sequencing was ileal tissue. These receptor sequences come from an adult with Crohn's disease. Each CDR3 is given with its conserved first and last residue. The D gene is left open where the match is weak. The size entry is marked missing in some rows and otherwise reads once, few, many or a size class.

j_call v_call clone_size d_call cdr3_aa cdr3_nt
TRBJ1-4 TRBV27 NA TRBD1 CASSGQAGVANEKLFF TGTGCCAGCAGTGGACAGGCTGGCGTGGCTAATGAAAAACTGTTTTTT
TRBJ2-7 TRBV4-2 NA TRBD2 CASSPRTSGEYEQYF TGTGCCAGCAGCCCTAGGACTAGCGGAGAGTACGAGCAGTACTTC
TRBJ2-4 TRBV7-9 few TRBD1 CASSLGQGASIQYF TGTGCCAGCAGCCTCGGACAGGGGGCAAGCATTCAGTACTTC
TRBJ2-7 TRBV28 few NA CASSFGQTTYEQYF TGTGCCAGCAGTTTTGGGCAGACCACCTACGAGCAGTACTTC
TRBJ2-2 TRBV15 few TRBD2 CATSRDWGLAGARTGELFF TGTGCCACCAGCAGAGATTGGGGACTAGCGGGAGCTAGGACCGGGGAGCTGTTTTTT
TRBJ2-3 TRBV7-9 NA TRBD2 CASSPRLANTQYF TGTGCCAGCAGCCCTCGACTAGCGAATACGCAGTATTTT
TRBJ2-2 TRBV6-1 NA TRBD2 CASSERLAGGPGELFF TGTGCCAGCAGTGAAAGGCTAGCGGGAGGGCCCGGGGAGCTGTTTTTT
TRBJ2-5 TRBV7-9 NA NA CASSLPWGKGDQETQYF TGTGCCAGCAGCCTCCCCTGGGGGAAGGGGGACCAAGAGACCCAGTACTTC
TRBJ1-1 TRBV6-5 NA NA CASRPTENTEAFF TGTGCCAGCAGACCCACAGAGAACACTGAAGCTTTCTTT
TRBJ1-2 TRBV14 NA NA CASSPHPQGSGYTF TGTGCCAGCAGCCCCCACCCCCAGGGTTCTGGCTACACCTTC
TRBJ2-2 TRBV7-9 few NA CASSPLGQAKTGELFF TGTGCCAGCAGCCCCCTGGGGCAGGCAAAAACCGGGGAGCTGTTTTTT
TRBJ1-1 TRBV5-1 NA TRBD1 CASSPGTEGIEAFF TGCGCCAGCAGCCCGGGGACAGAGGGGATTGAAGCTTTCTTT
TRBJ2-2 TRBV18 few TRBD2 CASSPQASGNGPGELFF TGTGCCAGCTCACCACAAGCTAGCGGGAATGGACCCGGGGAGCTGTTTTTT
TRBJ2-7 TRBV9 few NA CASSVGPGHYEQYF TGTGCCAGCAGCGTAGGTCCCGGGCACTACGAGCAGTACTTC
TRBJ2-5 TRBV15 medium-sized NA CATSRRAQETQYF TGTGCCACCAGCAGGAGGGCGCAAGAGACCCAGTACTTC
TRBJ1-1 TRBV4-1 few TRBD1 CASSQTGERNTEAFF TGCGCCAGCAGCCAAACAGGGGAAAGGAACACTGAAGCTTTCTTT
TRBJ2-2 TRBV4-3 NA NA CASSQGGTGELFF TGCGCCAGCAGCCAAGGTGGGACCGGGGAGCTGTTTTTT
TRBJ2-3 TRBV30 NA NA CAWSDVGDISADTQYF TGTGCCTGGAGTGACGTGGGAGACATTTCCGCAGATACGCAGTATTTT
TRBJ2-7 TRBV11-2 NA TRBD2 CASSPQTSGSEQYF TGTGCCAGCAGCCCGCAGACTAGCGGGAGCGAGCAGTACTTC
TRBJ2-7 TRBV7-3 NA TRBD1 CASSPGDRGKGYEQYF TGTGCCAGCAGCCCTGGGGACAGGGGAAAGGGATACGAGCAGTACTTC